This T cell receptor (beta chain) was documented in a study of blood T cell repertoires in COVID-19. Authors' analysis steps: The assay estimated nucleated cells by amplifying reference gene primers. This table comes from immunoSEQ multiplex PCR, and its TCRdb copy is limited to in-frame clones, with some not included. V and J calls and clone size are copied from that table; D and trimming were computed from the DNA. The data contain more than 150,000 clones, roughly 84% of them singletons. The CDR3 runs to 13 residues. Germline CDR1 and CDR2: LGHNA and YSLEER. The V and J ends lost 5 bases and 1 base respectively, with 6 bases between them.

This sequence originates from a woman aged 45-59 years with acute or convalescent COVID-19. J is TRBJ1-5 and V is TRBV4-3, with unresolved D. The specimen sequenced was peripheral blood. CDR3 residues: CASSSGSNQPQHF. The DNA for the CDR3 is TGCGCCAGCAGCTCAGGAAGCAATCAGCCCCAGCATTTT.